This TCR beta chain was sequenced during a study of cytomegalovirus exposure and HLA in healthy donors. Study-level results: As was reported, the HLA-A and HLA-B alleles of most subjects were accurately predicted from TCR beta sequences. Among TCR beta chains of equal frequency, HLA-associated ones were more clonally expanded in a later analysis.

Primers included in the PCR were 60 Vbeta and 13 Jbeta primers. Sequencing was performed with immunoSEQ multiplex PCR; in TCRdb, only in-frame clones are kept and a portion is missing. The repertoire consists of some 190,000 clones, with roughly 87% occurring once and the leading ten covering roughly 1.4%. Trimming pared 0 bases from V and 4 bases from J, leaving 10 bases between. This CDR3 has 14 amino acids. Per germline, CDR1 SGHRS and CDR2 YFSETQ. When sampled, the donors appeared nominally healthy, though they likely had unrecorded immune exposures. The sample holds one count of this clone. What it binds is not known.

The TCR was taken from a middle-aged man in good health and CMV-seronegative. V gene TRBV5-1 combines with J gene TRBJ2-5; D is perhaps TRBD2 (6 bases). The source material was PBMCs. CDR3: CASSLGGVGETQYF. In DNA form, the CDR3 reads TGCGCCAGCAGCTTGGGGGGGGTCGGAGAGACCCAGTACTTC.